This T cell receptor (beta chain) was sequenced in a study of Graves' ophthalmopathy and Graves' hyperthyroidism. Overall study results and limits: Detection in blood was also observed for most expanded thyroid clonotypes above 0.001 frequency.

This CDR3 spans 16 amino acids. Trimming took 2 bases from V and 0 from J; bases not matched to a gene: 6. CDR1 is MNHNS and CDR2 is SASEGT in the germline V gene. There are many counts of this clonotype. Its antigen remains unidentified. Amplifying from RNA transcripts, the study obtained TCR beta CDR3 regions. The library came from an HTBI-primed first-round RT-PCR and a second-round multiplex PCR. TCRdb recomputed calls from the multiplex PCR reads with MiXCR, one row per CDR3 protein. The table has just over 400,000 distinct CDR3 sequences, approximately 21% seen once. This TCR came from a woman aged 18-35 years with stable Graves' hyperthyroidism. The sequencing input was peripheral blood. V usage is TRBV6-1 and J usage is TRBJ1-1; 7 bases match TRBD1. CDR3 loop: CASSELPGTVNTEAFF. Written as DNA, the CDR3 is TGTGCCAGCAGTGAATTACCCGGGACAGTGAACACTGAAGCTTTCTTT.